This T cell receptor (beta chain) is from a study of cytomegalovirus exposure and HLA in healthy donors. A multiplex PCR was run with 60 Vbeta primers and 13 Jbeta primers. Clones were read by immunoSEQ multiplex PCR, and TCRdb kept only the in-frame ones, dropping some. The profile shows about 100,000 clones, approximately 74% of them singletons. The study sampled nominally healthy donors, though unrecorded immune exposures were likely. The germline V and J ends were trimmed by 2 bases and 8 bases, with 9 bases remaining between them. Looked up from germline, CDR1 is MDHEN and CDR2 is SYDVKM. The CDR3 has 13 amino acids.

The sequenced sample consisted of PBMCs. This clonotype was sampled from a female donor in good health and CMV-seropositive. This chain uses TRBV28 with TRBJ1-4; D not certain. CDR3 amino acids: CASSLRTREKLFF. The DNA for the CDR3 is TGTGCCAGCAGTTTACGTACTCGCGAAAAACTGTTTTTT.